Included here is one TCR beta chain sequence, with context. Clones were sequenced by immunoSEQ multiplex PCR, and TCRdb holds only the in-frame ones, with some missing. The data contain about 220,000 clones, around 88% of them singletons. These data are taken from a study of blood T cell repertoires in COVID-19. The source material was PBMCs or T cells enriched from blood (not recorded which). The TCR sequence derives from a woman aged 45-65 years with acute COVID-19.

CDR3 in amino acids: CASSEMLQSPRNQPQHF. DNA of the CDR3: TGTGCCAGCAGTGAAATGTTGCAATCCCCACGGAATCAGCCCCAGCATTTT. The chain joins TRBV6-1 to TRBJ1-5; D is unclear. From germline, CDR1 is MNHNS and CDR2 SASEGT. The CDR3 contains 17 residues. Trimming stripped 2 bases from V and 4 bases from J, with 18 bases between.